What follows are 27 T cell receptor beta chains derived from one specimen sequenced in a study of control samples from healthy donors and cancer patients. Clones were sequenced by immunoSEQ multiplex PCR, and TCRdb holds only the in-frame ones, with some missing. The table shows 130,000 or so clones, with 94% occurring only once. Sequenced material: blood. These receptors were obtained from a man aged 35-49 years in good health.

The chain employs TRBV28 and TRBJ1-2; D gene uncertain. Germline CDR1 and CDR2: MDHEN and SYDVKM. CDR3 length equals 14 residues. Trimming shortened V by 3 bases and J by 0 bases, and 8 bases separated the two germline ends. CDR3 nucleotide sequence: TGTGCCAGCAGTTTTAAGCCTTCTAACTATGGCTACACCTTC. Translation gives CASSFKPSNYGYTF.

The chain employs TRBV5-1 and TRBJ1-1; a weak D match, TRBD1 (5 bases). Germline V lookup: CDR1 SGHRS, CDR2 YFSETQ. V was cut by 2 bases and J by 3 bases, with 14 bases left in between. The CDR3 length is 15 residues. The DNA of the CDR3 is TGCGCCAGCAGCTTATCGCAGGGCGTTTACACTGAAGCTTTCTTT. Protein: CASSLSQGVYTEAFF.

The rearrangement uses TRBV28 and TRBJ1-2; the D gene is possibly TRBD1 (5 bases). Trimming took off 7 bases at V and 7 bases at J, with 13 bases between the two ends. CDR1 and CDR2 (germline): MDHEN, SYDVKM. CDR3 length equals 12 residues. The CDR3 protein is CASNSQGGGYTF. The CDR3 coding sequence is TGTGCCAGCAATAGTCAGGGTGGTGGCTACACCTTC.

The chain is built from TRBV18 and TRBJ1-2; 8 bases are shared with TRBD1. V dropped 3 bases and J dropped 2; count of bases not matched to a gene: 2. From germline, CDR1 is KGHSH and CDR2 LQKENI. CDR3 length: 14 residues. The CDR3 protein is CASSPDRGNYGYTF. The CDR3 DNA follows: TGTGCCAGCTCACCCGACAGGGGAAACTATGGCTACACCTTC.

The chain recombines TRBV14 with TRBJ1-4; TRBD1 matches at 7 bases. Germline loops: CDR1 SGHDN, CDR2 FVKESK. There are 15 residues in the CDR3. Losses at the gene ends were 2 bases for V and 4 bases for J; bases not matched to a gene: 4. The CDR3 here is CASSQTGALNEKLFF. CDR3 DNA sequence: TGTGCCAGCAGCCAAACAGGGGCACTTAATGAAAAACTGTTTTTT.

The chain links TRBV13 to TRBJ2-3; TRBD2 aligns across 11 bases. Unmatched junction bases numbered 10, after V lost 4 bases and J lost 7 bases. This CDR3 is 16 amino acids long. Germline V gene data show CDR1 as PRHDT and CDR2 as FYEKMQ (reference sequence). The DNA of the CDR3 is TGTGCCAGCAGCTCAAAACTAGCGGGAGTAGAGAATACGCAGTATTTT. It translates to CASSSKLAGVENTQYF.

The DNA for the CDR3 is TGTGCCAGCAGCTTAGACAGGGCGACTCAAGAGACCCAGTACTTC. Translation gives CASSLDRATQETQYF. The chain has TRBV11-1 and TRBJ2-5; D is possibly TRBD1 (6 bases). V gave up 1 base and J gave up 2 bases, with 11 bases separating them. CDR1 and CDR2 from the germline V gene are SGHAT and FQDESV (reference sequence). CDR3 size: 15 residues.

The chain uses TRBV9 and TRBJ1-6, with D possibly matching TRBD1 (5 bases). V was trimmed by 0 bases and J by 3 bases, leaving 10 bases between them. This CDR3 is built from 16 residues. Germline V gene data show CDR1 as SGDLS and CDR2 as YYNGEE. DNA for the CDR3: TGTGCCAGCAGCGTAGATCAGGGTCTCTATAATTCACCCCTCCACTTT. This translates into CASSVDQGLYNSPLHF.

J is TRBJ1-2 and V is TRBV28; D unclear. Trimming removed 4 bases from V and 4 bases from J, with 10 bases in between. CDR3 length equals 13 residues. CDR1 is MDHEN, CDR2 SYDVKM, per germline. CDR3 sequence: CASSSGIVYGYTF. In nucleotides, the CDR3 is TGTGCCAGCAGTTCCGGAATAGTCTATGGCTACACCTTC.

This rearrangement joins TRBV5-6 to TRBJ2-7; D perhaps matches TRBD2 (5 bases). Trimming stripped 0 bases from V and 1 base from J, with 8 bases between. The CDR3 runs to 14 residues. CDR1 is SGHDT and CDR2 is YYEEEE in the germline V gene. The DNA of the CDR3 is TGTGCCAGCAGCTTGGTCGGGGATTCCTACGAGCAGTACTTC. Its translation is CASSLVGDSYEQYF.

The genes are TRBV5-4 and TRBJ1-3; 7 bases are shared with TRBD1. Germline V lookup: CDR1 SGHNT, CDR2 YYREEE (reference sequence). V was clipped by 4 bases and J by 2 bases; unmatched bases: 9. CDR3 length: 16 residues. The CDR3 DNA reads as TGTGCCAGCAGCACAGGCAGCACAGGGGCTGGAAACACCATATATTTT. Encoded protein: CASSTGSTGAGNTIYF.

V and J are TRBV6-5 and TRBJ1-5; a possible D gene is TRBD1 (5 bases). Looked up from germline, CDR1 is MNHEY and CDR2 is SVGAGI. V was clipped by 6 bases and J by 2 bases, with 11 bases between them. The CDR3 contains 14 residues. CDR3 nucleotide sequence: TGTGCCAGCAGGTCCGGGACGGGCAATCAGCCCCAGCATTTT. Its protein product is CASRSGTGNQPQHF.

The gene calls are TRBV7-9 and TRBJ1-1; TRBD1 matches 12 bases. The germline gives CDR1 SEHNR, CDR2 FQNEAQ (reference sequence). This CDR3 region has 17 residues. The V gene end was trimmed by 5 bases and the J gene end by 2 bases; junction bases not matched to a gene: 9. CDR3 sequence: CASSDPWGQGANTEAFF. CDR3 in DNA: TGTGCCAGCAGCGATCCCTGGGGACAGGGGGCCAACACTGAAGCTTTCTTT.

The chain links TRBV10-2 to TRBJ2-3; no firm D call. The CDR3 has 13 amino acids. Trimming cost V 6 bases and J 3 bases, with 10 bases left between them. Germline V gives CDR1 WSHSY, CDR2 SAAADI. CDR3 bases: TGCGCCAGCAGGGTTGGCTGGACAGATACGCAGTATTTT. Protein product: CASRVGWTDTQYF.

The chain has TRBV11-2 and TRBJ1-2; D possibly corresponds to TRBD1 (6 bases). V was cut by 0 bases and J by 4 bases, with 15 bases left in between. The germline CDR1 and CDR2 sequences are SGHAT and FQNNGV. This CDR3 has 16 amino acids. CDR3 nucleotide sequence: TGTGCCAGCAGCTTAGATCTCCTCGGGACACCCTATGGCTACACCTTC. Its translation is CASSLDLLGTPYGYTF. The full variable domain, its missing parts supplied by reference TRBV11-2 and TRBJ1-2, is EAGVAQSPRYKIIEKRQSVAFWCNPISGHATLYWYQQILGQGPKLLIQFQNNGVVDDSQLPKDRFSAERLKGVDSTLKIQPAKLEDSAVYLCASSLDLLGTPYGYTFGSGTRLTVV.

The J gene is TRBJ2-5, the V gene TRBV27; the match to TRBD2 covers 7 bases. CDR1 is MNHEY and CDR2 is SMNVEV in the germline V gene (reference sequence). Losses at the gene ends were 0 bases for V and 6 bases for J; bases not matched to a gene: 4. The length of the CDR3 is 14 residues. Here the CDR3 reads CASSLSGEGKTQYF. The CDR3 nucleotides are TGTGCCAGCAGTTTATCGGGGGAGGGCAAGACCCAGTACTTC.

This chain uses TRBV12-3 or TRBV12-4 with TRBJ2-7; 7 bases are a match to TRBD1. The CDR3 length is 13 residues. V lost 5 bases, J lost 2 bases, and 3 bases stayed unmatched. The CDR3, as DNA: TGTGCCAGCAGTAAAGACAGGGCCTACGAGCAGTACTTC. Its translation is CASSKDRAYEQYF.

This CDR3 reads CASSLSGNSGNTIYF. The CDR3 DNA is TGTGCCAGCAGTTTGTCAGGGAACTCTGGAAACACCATATATTTT. V is TRBV27 and J is TRBJ1-3, with D perhaps TRBD1 (5 bases). CDR3 length: 15 amino acids. CDR1 is MNHEY and CDR2 is SMNVEV in the germline V gene (reference sequence). Between the trimmed V and J ends, which lost 3 bases and 0 bases, there was a span of 9 bases.

The chain links TRBV11-2 to TRBJ1-4; the D gene is possibly TRBD1 (5 bases). The germline gives CDR1 SGHAT, CDR2 FQNNGV. The CDR3 sequence is 16 residues long. V shed 5 bases and J shed 0 bases, with 13 bases lying between them. CDR3 in DNA: TGTGCCAGCAGCCCGAGGACACTAGCAACTAATGAAAAACTGTTTTTT. Its protein is CASSPRTLATNEKLFF.

This clone occurred once. The chain links TRBV4-3 to TRBJ2-1, with 11 bases that match TRBD2. V trimming: 3 bases; J trimming: 8 bases; junction bases outside the gene matches: 6. Per the germline V gene, CDR1 is LGHNA and CDR2 is YSLEER. The CDR3 has 15 amino acids. The CDR3 DNA is TGCGCCAGCAGCCAGGTAGCGGGGGGGATGGATGAGCAGTTCTTC. Its translation is CASSQVAGGMDEQFF.

This clone was seen a few times. This rearrangement joins TRBV6-5 to TRBJ1-4; a weak D match, TRBD1 (5 bases). This CDR3 contains 13 residues. CDR1 is MNHEY, CDR2 SVGAGI, per germline. V lost 10 bases to trimming and J lost 0 bases, with 9 bases between them. CDR3 nucleotides: TGTGCCACTTCAGGGTCAACTAATGAAAAACTGTTTTTT. Protein sequence: CATSGSTNEKLFF.

V and J are TRBV10-1 and TRBJ1-1; D unclear. The ends were cut back, 3 bases at V and 6 bases at J, with 17 bases in the middle. CDR1 WNHNN and CDR2 SYGVQD come from the germline V gene (reference sequence). The CDR3 covers 15 residues. The CDR3: CASSEGGGRVSEAFF. CDR3 coding DNA: TGCGCCAGCAGTGAAGGCGGAGGGCGGGTTTCTGAAGCTTTCTTT.

The chain couples TRBV24-1 to TRBJ2-1; D is uncertain. Germline V gives CDR1 KGHDR, CDR2 SFDVKD. Trimming stripped 0 bases from V and 6 bases from J, with 8 bases between. The CDR3 has 14 amino acids. CDR3 loop: CATSDLRSSNEQFF. Written as DNA, the CDR3 is TGTGCCACCAGTGATTTGCGAAGCAGCAATGAGCAGTTCTTC.

The chain links TRBV7-8 to TRBJ1-3, with 7 bases matching TRBD1. V dropped 5 bases and J dropped 2; count of bases not matched to a gene: 6. The CDR3 is 15 residues long. Germline-derived CDR1 and CDR2 are SGHVS and FQNEAQ. CDR3 in DNA: TGTGCCAGCAGCCCCTCGAGGGGGCCTGGAAACACCATATATTTT. Translating gives CASSPSRGPGNTIYF. The whole variable domain, filled in from reference TRBV7-8 and TRBJ1-3, reads GAGVSQSPRYKVAKRGQDVALRCDPISGHVSLFWYQQALGQGPEFLTYFQNEAQLDKSGLPSDRFFAERPEGSVSTLKIQRTQQEDSAVYLCASSPSRGPGNTIYFGEGSWLTVV.

The rearrangement joins TRBV12-3 or TRBV12-4 to TRBJ1-2, with D possibly TRBD1 on 6 matching bases. The CDR3 length is 10 residues. The germline V and J ends were trimmed by 9 bases and 8 bases, with 10 bases remaining between them. DNA for the CDR3: TGTGCCAGTTCAGGGGCCGGCTACACCTTC. It encodes CASSGAGYTF.

J is TRBJ1-5 and V is TRBV4-1; weak D call: TRBD1 (6 bases). The CDR3 has 16 residues. Germline CDR1 reads MGHRA; CDR2 reads YSYEKL. Between the trimmed V and J ends, which lost 1 base and 6 bases, there was a span of 16 bases. The CDR3 sequence: CASSQVVGADSQPQHF. The CDR3 DNA is TGCGCCAGCAGCCAAGTAGTGGGGGCGGACAGTCAGCCCCAGCATTTT.

The chain is built from TRBV9 and TRBJ2-2; no clear D gene. With 3 bases removed from V and 7 bases from J, the gap between germline ends came to 10 bases. The CDR3 length is 13 residues. The germline V gene has CDR1 SGDLS and CDR2 YYNGEE. CDR3 protein: CASSAVRSGELFF. The CDR3 nucleotides are TGTGCCAGCAGCGCAGTCCGGAGCGGGGAGCTGTTTTTT.